The clone carrying this T cell receptor beta chain was detected ten times or more. TCR cDNA, made by 5'RACE template switching, carried an added universal primer site and UMIs. Using its own MiXCR run on the 5' RACE reads, TCRdb lists one record per CDR3 protein. This table has 150,000 to 200,000 distinct CDR3 sequences, about 6% appearing once. This sample is part of a study of T cells after yellow fever vaccination. Study-level background: SMART-Seq v4 Ultra Low Input handled preparation of low-cell-number fractions.

The CDR3 is made up of 14 amino acids. Trimming took off 5 bases at V and 4 bases at J, with 14 bases between the two ends. The germline V gene encodes CDR1 MDHEN and CDR2 SYDVKM. The sample in question was CD4+ T cells sorted from PBMCs, obtained on the day of the first yellow fever vaccination. This chain links TRBV28 with TRBJ1-1; D perhaps matches TRBD1 (6 bases). This receptor was identified in a man between 18 and 29 years old who received the YFV17D yellow fever vaccine. The CDR3: CASSGGGGLTEAFF. The CDR3, as DNA: TGTGCCAGCAGTGGGGGCGGGGGGCTCACTGAAGCTTTCTTT.